The rows below give T cell receptor beta chains drawn from one sample of a study of blood T cells in healthy people across ages. MiXCR, applied by TCRdb to the 5' RACE reads, yields one record per CDR3 protein. The data contain roughly 1.7 million distinct CDR3 sequences, roughly 32% of them singletons. Sequencing was carried out using blood. The receptors stem from a woman aged 25-40 years in good health. CDR3s include the opening cysteine and the closing phenylalanine or tryptophan. The D gene is left open where the match is weak. Only part of the rows carry a size: once, few, many, or a class if the clone is expanded.

v_gene	abundance	d_gene	j_gene	CDR3aa	CDR3nt
TRBV27	few	-	TRBJ2-6	CASTKVGAGANVLTF	TGTGCCAGCACCAAGGTCGGGGCTGGGGCCAACGTCCTGACTTTC
TRBV4-1	many	-	TRBJ1-2	CASSQGRGKGGGYTF	TGCGCCAGCAGCCAAGGAAGAGGGAAAGGAGGCGGCTACACCTTC
TRBV20-1	-	-	TRBJ2-6	CSAGPGANVLTF	TGCAGTGCAGGGCCCGGGGCCAACGTCCTGACTTTC
TRBV27	-	-	TRBJ2-7	CASSFSRDTEQYF	TGTGCCAGCAGTTTTTCCCGGGACACCGAGCAGTACTTC
TRBV5-1	few	TRBD1	TRBJ1-2	CASSLISGGPYGYTF	TGCGCCAGCAGCTTGATATCAGGGGGGCCCTATGGCTACACCTTC
TRBV7-8	-	-	TRBJ1-5	CASSLHRGRGPEGSDQPQHF	TGTGCCAGCAGCTTACACAGAGGTCGGGGGCCTGAAGGTAGCGATCAGCCCCAGCATTTT
TRBV19	few	-	TRBJ2-5	CASSPGHRETQYF	TGTGCCAGTAGCCCGGGACATAGGGAGACCCAGTACTTC
TRBV10-1	-	-	TRBJ2-7	CASSESDYEQYF	TGCGCCAGCAGTGAGTCAGACTACGAGCAGTACTTC
TRBV4-1	few	-	TRBJ2-3	CASSQDLTGDTQYF	TGCGCCAGCAGCCAAGACCTTACGGGGGATACGCAGTATTTT
TRBV15	-	-	TRBJ1-5	CVTSRDKGAQPQHF	TGTGTCACCAGCAGAGATAAGGGAGCTCAGCCCCAGCATTTT
TRBV6-5	few	-	TRBJ1-2	CASSSPRDGYTF	TGTGCCAGCAGTTCCCCCAGGGATGGCTACACCTTC
TRBV12-5	-	-	TRBJ1-2	CASGFSPGSYGYTF	TGTGCTAGTGGCTTTTCCCCTGGGTCCTATGGCTACACCTTC
TRBV7-2	few	TRBD2	TRBJ2-5	CASSQRTSSGGETQYF	TGTGCCAGCAGCCAGCGGACTAGCTCTGGCGGGGAGACCCAGTACTTC
TRBV21-1	few	-	TRBJ2-7	CALNSYRGRLCEQYF	TGTGCCCTTAATTCGTACAGGGGAAGGTTATGCGAGCAGTACTTC
TRBV20-1	-	TRBD1	TRBJ1-2	CSARGDRDPYTF	TGCAGTGCTAGAGGGGACAGGGACCCCTACACCTTC
TRBV5-6	once	TRBD1	TRBJ1-1	CASNNRGATGWQTEAFF	TGTGCCAGCAACAACAGGGGAGCAACAGGGTGGCAGACTGAAGCTTTCTTT
TRBV12-3/TRBV12-4	-	-	TRBJ2-3	CASSPLRLTGGTDTQYF	TGTGCCAGCAGTCCCCTAAGACTAACCGGCGGCACAGATACGCAGTATTTT
TRBV27	-	-	TRBJ2-7	CASSLSSGQYEQYF	TGTGCCAGCAGTTTATCGAGTGGACAATACGAGCAGTACTTC
TRBV12-3/TRBV12-4	few	-	TRBJ2-7	CASSRGGTPYEQYF	TGTGCCAGCAGTCGGGGCGGGACACCCTACGAGCAGTACTTC
TRBV7-9	few	TRBD1	TRBJ1-1	CASSFQGAEGGAFF	TGTGCCAGCAGCTTTCAGGGGGCGGAAGGAGGAGCTTTCTTT
TRBV28	-	TRBD1	TRBJ2-3	CASSRTGLTTDTQYF	TGTGCCTCTTCCAGGACAGGGCTAACCACAGATACGCAGTATTTT
TRBV29-1	few	-	TRBJ1-1	CSVRVVGENTEAFF	TGCAGCGTTCGCGTGGTAGGGGAGAACACTGAAGCTTTCTTT
TRBV5-1	-	TRBD1	TRBJ1-2	CASRSGGDYGYTF	TGCGCCAGCAGGTCAGGGGGCGATTATGGCTACACCTTC
TRBV27	few	-	TRBJ1-6	CASSLTWNSPLHF	TGTGCCAGCAGTCTAACATGGAATTCACCCCTCCACTTT
TRBV7-9	-	TRBD1	TRBJ2-3	CASSPLIAGTVSTDTQYF	TGTGCCAGCAGCCCCCTTATTGCCGGGACAGTTAGCACAGATACGCAGTATTTT
TRBV6-5	-	-	TRBJ2-6	CASSLPPWANVLTF	TGTGCCAGCAGTCTGCCACCCTGGGCCAACGTCCTGACTTTC
TRBV18	-	TRBD2	TRBJ2-3	CASSPSLDTGTTTDTQYF	TGTGCCAGCTCACCCAGTTTGGATACTGGGACTACCACAGATACGCAGTATTTT